Listed below are T cell receptor beta chains from one sample, sequenced in a study of control samples from healthy donors and cancer patients. This table comes from immunoSEQ multiplex PCR, and its TCRdb copy is limited to in-frame clones, with some not included. This sample has about 97,000 clones, with roughly 90% found just once. Sequencing was done on a sample of blood. The origin of the receptors is a man aged 30 to 39 in good health. The CDR3 runs from the conserved cysteine through the conserved F or W. Fields, in order: J gene, V gene, clone size, D gene, CDR3 DNA, CDR3 protein. A D gene is named only where the DNA matches it firmly. The size of a clone is reported for some rows only, either as once, few or many, or as a class for expanded clones.

J gene: TRBJ2-1
V gene: TRBV5-5
clone size: -
D gene: TRBD2
CDR3 DNA: TGTGCCAGCAGCTTGACTAGCGGTGCCGGCAATGAGCAGTTCTTC
CDR3 protein: CASSLTSGAGNEQFF

J gene: TRBJ2-3
V gene: TRBV5-1
clone size: -
D gene: TRBD2
CDR3 DNA: TGCGCCAGCTTTAGCGGGGGGTACACAGATACGCAGTATTTT
CDR3 protein: CASFSGGYTDTQYF

J gene: TRBJ2-1
V gene: TRBV3-1/TRBV3-2
clone size: -
D gene: TRBD2
CDR3 DNA: TGTGCCAGCAGCCAAGATGCTAGCGGGAACTATGAGCAGTTCTTC
CDR3 protein: CASSQDASGNYEQFF

J gene: TRBJ1-1
V gene: TRBV5-1
clone size: -
D gene: -
CDR3 DNA: TGCGCCAGCATGAAAAACCCGGCCCGGTCAGGGGCCCGTTACGAGAACACTGAAGCTTTCTTT
CDR3 protein: CASMKNPARSGARYENTEAFF

J gene: TRBJ1-1
V gene: TRBV7-9
clone size: -
D gene: -
CDR3 DNA: TGTGCCAGCAGCTTAGCGAAGGCAGGGTACACTGAAGCTTTCTTT
CDR3 protein: CASSLAKAGYTEAFF

J gene: TRBJ1-6
V gene: TRBV19
clone size: -
D gene: -
CDR3 DNA: TGTGCCAGTAGTATATACCCCCGCTCACCCCTCCACTTT
CDR3 protein: CASSIYPRSPLHF

J gene: TRBJ2-1
V gene: TRBV5-1
clone size: -
D gene: TRBD2
CDR3 DNA: TGCGCCAGCAGCGGGACTAGCGGGAGTTTTATGCATGAGCAGTTCTTC
CDR3 protein: CASSGTSGSFMHEQFF

J gene: TRBJ1-2
V gene: TRBV7-9
clone size: -
D gene: TRBD1
CDR3 DNA: TGTGCCAGCAGCTTAGCGATGGGGACAGGGATGGATGGCTACACCTTC
CDR3 protein: CASSLAMGTGMDGYTF

J gene: TRBJ2-7
V gene: TRBV5-4
clone size: -
D gene: TRBD2
CDR3 DNA: TGTGCCAGCAGCGCCTATAGCGGGAGCTCCTACGAGCAGTACTTC
CDR3 protein: CASSAYSGSSYEQYF

J gene: TRBJ2-3
V gene: TRBV27
clone size: -
D gene: -
CDR3 DNA: TGTGCCAGCCGACTGCTAGATACGCAGTATTTT
CDR3 protein: CASRLLDTQYF

J gene: TRBJ2-7
V gene: TRBV27
clone size: -
D gene: -
CDR3 DNA: TGTGCCAGCAGTCCTCGACACCCGCTCGACGAGCAGTACTTC
CDR3 protein: CASSPRHPLDEQYF

J gene: TRBJ2-7
V gene: TRBV5-6
clone size: -
D gene: -
CDR3 DNA: TGTGCCAGCAGCTTGGGTCGGGAAGGATCCTACGAGCAGTACTTC
CDR3 protein: CASSLGREGSYEQYF

J gene: TRBJ1-4
V gene: TRBV11-2
clone size: -
D gene: TRBD1
CDR3 DNA: TGTGCCAGCAGCCCCCTTACAGGGGGTGAAAAACTGTTTTTT
CDR3 protein: CASSPLTGGEKLFF

J gene: TRBJ1-5
V gene: TRBV27
clone size: -
D gene: -
CDR3 DNA: TGTGCCAGCAGTCCAACATCGACCCTGCAGAGCAATCAGCCCCAGCATTTT
CDR3 protein: CASSPTSTLQSNQPQHF

J gene: TRBJ2-5
V gene: TRBV9
clone size: once
D gene: -
CDR3 DNA: TGTGCCAGCAGCCGTGATGCGGGGACCCAGTACTTC
CDR3 protein: CASSRDAGTQYF

J gene: TRBJ2-7
V gene: TRBV5-1
clone size: -
D gene: -
CDR3 DNA: TGCGCCAGCAGCTTGAGCGGGTACGAGCAGTACTTC
CDR3 protein: CASSLSGYEQYF

J gene: TRBJ2-3
V gene: TRBV4-1
clone size: -
D gene: -
CDR3 DNA: TGCGCCAGCAGCCAAGAACCCGTTGGGGGGCAAGGCACAGATACGCAGTATTTT
CDR3 protein: CASSQEPVGGQGTDTQYF

J gene: TRBJ2-3
V gene: TRBV19
clone size: -
D gene: -
CDR3 DNA: TGTGCCAGTAGCCAGTCCGGGGCAGATACGCAGTATTTT
CDR3 protein: CASSQSGADTQYF

J gene: TRBJ2-3
V gene: TRBV9
clone size: -
D gene: TRBD2
CDR3 DNA: TGTGCCAGCAGCAAAGGACTAGCGGAGACGACAGATACGCAGTATTTT
CDR3 protein: CASSKGLAETTDTQYF

J gene: TRBJ2-7
V gene: TRBV7-8
clone size: -
D gene: TRBD2
CDR3 DNA: TGTGCCAGCAGCTCCAACAGACTAGCGGCCTACGAGCAGTACTTC
CDR3 protein: CASSSNRLAAYEQYF

J gene: TRBJ2-3
V gene: TRBV5-1
clone size: -
D gene: TRBD1
CDR3 DNA: TGCGCCAGCAGCTTGCTCCCCGGGACAGGGGGCACAGATACGCAGTATTTT
CDR3 protein: CASSLLPGTGGTDTQYF

J gene: TRBJ1-1
V gene: TRBV5-5
clone size: -
D gene: TRBD1
CDR3 DNA: TGTGCCAGCAGCCGACCGGGACAGGGGGCCACTGAAGCTTTCTTT
CDR3 protein: CASSRPGQGATEAFF

J gene: TRBJ1-4
V gene: TRBV6-5
clone size: -
D gene: -
CDR3 DNA: TGTGCCAGCACGGTACAGGGCCATGAAAAACTGTTTTTT
CDR3 protein: CASTVQGHEKLFF

J gene: TRBJ1-5
V gene: TRBV10-3
clone size: -
D gene: -
CDR3 DNA: TGTGCCATCAGTGAGAAGGGGGGACAGCCCCAGCATTTT
CDR3 protein: CAISEKGGQPQHF

J gene: TRBJ2-3
V gene: TRBV5-5
clone size: -
D gene: -
CDR3 DNA: TGTGCCAGCAGCCAGCCTTCGGATACGCAGTATTTT
CDR3 protein: CASSQPSDTQYF

J gene: TRBJ2-3
V gene: TRBV6-6
clone size: -
D gene: TRBD2
CDR3 DNA: TGTGCCAGCAGTGAGACTAGCGGGAGAAAAGATACGCAGTATTTT
CDR3 protein: CASSETSGRKDTQYF

J gene: TRBJ2-7
V gene: TRBV10-1
clone size: -
D gene: TRBD1
CDR3 DNA: TGCGCCAGCAGACGCACACTCCGGGACAGGGCGGTCTACGAGCAGTACTTC
CDR3 protein: CASRRTLRDRAVYEQYF

J gene: TRBJ2-5
V gene: TRBV7-2
clone size: -
D gene: TRBD2
CDR3 DNA: TGTGCCAGCAGCCGTAGCGGGGTCCAAGAGACCCAGTACTTC
CDR3 protein: CASSRSGVQETQYF

J gene: TRBJ1-1
V gene: TRBV24-1
clone size: -
D gene: -
CDR3 DNA: TGTGCCACCAGTGATTCACGTCAGGGGAACACTGAAGCTTTCTTT
CDR3 protein: CATSDSRQGNTEAFF

J gene: TRBJ1-2
V gene: TRBV2
clone size: -
D gene: TRBD1
CDR3 DNA: TGTGCCAGCAGCGAGGGACAGGGGGACTATGGCTACACCTTC
CDR3 protein: CASSEGQGDYGYTF

J gene: TRBJ2-3
V gene: TRBV2
clone size: -
D gene: TRBD2
CDR3 DNA: TGTGCCAGCAGGACAAGCGGGGCTAGCACAGATACGCAGTATTTT
CDR3 protein: CASRTSGASTDTQYF

J gene: TRBJ2-7
V gene: TRBV6-6
clone size: -
D gene: -
CDR3 DNA: TGTGCCAGCAGTTACCTTAGTACCGAGCAGTACTTC
CDR3 protein: CASSYLSTEQYF

J gene: TRBJ2-3
V gene: TRBV6-5
clone size: -
D gene: TRBD1
CDR3 DNA: TGTGCCAGCAGCTACTCCGGGACAGGGAGGACAGATACGCAGTATTTT
CDR3 protein: CASSYSGTGRTDTQYF

J gene: TRBJ1-1
V gene: TRBV5-1
clone size: -
D gene: -
CDR3 DNA: TGCGCCAGCAGCCAGGGACCGGTCACTGAAGCTTTCTTT
CDR3 protein: CASSQGPVTEAFF

J gene: TRBJ2-1
V gene: TRBV24-1
clone size: -
D gene: -
CDR3 DNA: TGTGCCACCAGTGACCCTATGGACAAAAACAATGAGCAGTTCTTC
CDR3 protein: CATSDPMDKNNEQFF

J gene: TRBJ2-5
V gene: TRBV5-4
clone size: -
D gene: -
CDR3 DNA: TGTGCCAGCAGGAAGGACTTGAGCCAAGAGACCCAGTACTTC
CDR3 protein: CASRKDLSQETQYF

J gene: TRBJ1-1
V gene: TRBV2
clone size: -
D gene: -
CDR3 DNA: TGTGCCAGCAGTGGACCGCTGAACACTGAAGCTTTCTTT
CDR3 protein: CASSGPLNTEAFF

J gene: TRBJ1-5
V gene: TRBV6-5
clone size: -
D gene: -
CDR3 DNA: TGTGCCAGCAGCCTCGGAACAGGGAGAAATCAGCCCCAGCATTTT
CDR3 protein: CASSLGTGRNQPQHF

J gene: TRBJ2-3
V gene: TRBV5-1
clone size: -
D gene: TRBD2
CDR3 DNA: TGCGCCAGCAGCCTCCCGGCGGGAGTCAGCACAGATACGCAGTATTTT
CDR3 protein: CASSLPAGVSTDTQYF

J gene: TRBJ2-1
V gene: TRBV6-5
clone size: once
D gene: -
CDR3 DNA: TGTGCCAGCAGCGACAGCCGGAAGGGGAATGGGGAGCAGTTCTTC
CDR3 protein: CASSDSRKGNGEQFF

J gene: TRBJ2-7
V gene: TRBV30
clone size: -
D gene: -
CDR3 DNA: TGTGCCTGGAGTGCCCTAGACGAGCAGTACTTC
CDR3 protein: CAWSALDEQYF

J gene: TRBJ2-4
V gene: TRBV2
clone size: -
D gene: -
CDR3 DNA: TGTGCCAGCCTGAGGGTCGCCAAAAACATTCAGTACTTC
CDR3 protein: CASLRVAKNIQYF

J gene: TRBJ1-4
V gene: TRBV19
clone size: -
D gene: TRBD1
CDR3 DNA: TGTGCCAGTAGTATGAAGGGGACAGGTTGGCTGTTTTTT
CDR3 protein: CASSMKGTGWLFF

J gene: TRBJ1-4
V gene: TRBV20-1
clone size: -
D gene: -
CDR3 DNA: TGCAGTGCTAGTGAGGGGCAGTTCGTGGGAAAACTGTTTTTT
CDR3 protein: CSASEGQFVGKLFF

J gene: TRBJ1-2
V gene: TRBV5-1
clone size: -
D gene: TRBD1
CDR3 DNA: TGCGCCAGCAGCTCACCATACTTCGGGACAGGGCAAACACTAAACTATGGCTACACCTTC
CDR3 protein: CASSSPYFGTGQTLNYGYTF

J gene: TRBJ2-1
V gene: TRBV6-2/TRBV6-3
clone size: once
D gene: TRBD2
CDR3 DNA: TGTGCCAGCAGTTACCCCCGGACTAGCGGGAGATCTTACAATGAGCAGTTCTTC
CDR3 protein: CASSYPRTSGRSYNEQFF

J gene: TRBJ1-4
V gene: TRBV6-1
clone size: -
D gene: -
CDR3 DNA: TGTGCCAGCAGTGATTTCAGGGGCGCAACTAATGAAAAACTGTTTTTT
CDR3 protein: CASSDFRGATNEKLFF

J gene: TRBJ1-2
V gene: TRBV19
clone size: -
D gene: -
CDR3 DNA: TGTGCCAGTACCACGGGGGCGATCAACTATGGCTACACCTTC
CDR3 protein: CASTTGAINYGYTF

J gene: TRBJ1-6
V gene: TRBV28
clone size: -
D gene: -
CDR3 DNA: TGTGCCAGCAGTTTATACAGGGTTGATTCACCCCTCCACTTT
CDR3 protein: CASSLYRVDSPLHF

J gene: TRBJ1-4
V gene: TRBV7-2
clone size: -
D gene: TRBD1
CDR3 DNA: TGTGCCAGCAGCTTGGGGGGACAGGGATATGAAAAACTGTTTTTT
CDR3 protein: CASSLGGQGYEKLFF

J gene: TRBJ2-7
V gene: TRBV2
clone size: few
D gene: -
CDR3 DNA: TGTGCCAGCAGTGATGGAGGGACCTACGAGCAGTACTTC
CDR3 protein: CASSDGGTYEQYF

J gene: TRBJ2-5
V gene: TRBV3-1/TRBV3-2
clone size: once
D gene: -
CDR3 DNA: TGTGCCAGCAGCCGAGGGAGAGAGACCCAGTACTTC
CDR3 protein: CASSRGRETQYF

J gene: TRBJ1-5
V gene: TRBV11-2
clone size: -
D gene: TRBD1
CDR3 DNA: TGTGCCAGCAGCTTAGGGGACAGCCACAATCAGCCCCAGCATTTT
CDR3 protein: CASSLGDSHNQPQHF

J gene: TRBJ1-1
V gene: TRBV6-5
clone size: once
D gene: -
CDR3 DNA: TGTGCCAGCAGCCGTATGGGGGGGGGTGGTGTGGCTTTCTTT
CDR3 protein: CASSRMGGGGVAFF